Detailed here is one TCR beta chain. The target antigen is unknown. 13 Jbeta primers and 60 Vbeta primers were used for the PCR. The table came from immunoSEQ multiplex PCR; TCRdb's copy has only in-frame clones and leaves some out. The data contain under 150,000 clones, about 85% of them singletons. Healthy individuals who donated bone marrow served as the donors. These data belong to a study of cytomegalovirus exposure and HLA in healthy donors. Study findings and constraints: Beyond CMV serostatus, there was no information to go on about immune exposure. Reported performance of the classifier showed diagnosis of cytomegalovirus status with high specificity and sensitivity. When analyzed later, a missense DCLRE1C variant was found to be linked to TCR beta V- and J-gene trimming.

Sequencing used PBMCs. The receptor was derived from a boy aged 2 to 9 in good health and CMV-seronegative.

For the CDR3, the DNA is TGTGCCACCAGCAGAGATGGTGGGACAGGGTCGCATACGCAGTATTTT. Translation gives CATSRDGGTGSHTQYF. The genes are TRBV15 and TRBJ2-3; 9 bases are a match to TRBD1. Germline-derived CDR1 and CDR2 are LNHNV and YYDKDF (reference sequence). CDR3 length: 16 amino acids. The V gene end was trimmed by 0 bases and the J gene end by 7 bases; junction bases not matched to a gene: 8.